These 14 T cell receptor beta chains were sequenced from one sample in a study of cytomegalovirus exposure and HLA in healthy donors. The PCR employed 60 Vbeta primers together with 13 Jbeta primers. Repertoires were generated with immunoSEQ multiplex PCR, while TCRdb's copy carries only in-frame clones and drops some. The sample holds approximately 35,000 clones; roughly 88% are singletons and the top ten take approximately 4%. Sequencing was performed on PBMCs. These receptors all come from a woman aged 18-35 years in good health and CMV-seronegative.

This clone showed up just a few times. The rearrangement joins TRBV19 to TRBJ1-2; maybe TRBD1 (5 bases). Trimming took 6 bases from V and 11 from J, leaving 16 bases between them. Per germline, CDR1 LNHDA and CDR2 SQIVND (reference sequence). The CDR3 sequence is 12 residues long. The CDR3 sequence is CASSRDRSKYTF. The CDR3 nucleotides are TGTGCCAGTAGCCGTGACAGATCTAAATACACCTTC.

The rearrangement joins TRBV18 to TRBJ2-1, with a weak D call TRBD1 (5 bases). Trimming left V 6 bases short and J 6 bases short, with 12 bases between. CDR3 length: 13 amino acids. Germline V gene sequence: CDR1 KGHSH, CDR2 LQKENI. CDR3 nucleotide sequence: TGTGCCAGCTCCCCCCAGGGAATCAATGAGCAGTTCTTC. The encoded protein is CASSPQGINEQFF.

V and J are TRBV27 and TRBJ2-7; no definite D call. Per germline, CDR1 MNHEY and CDR2 SMNVEV (reference sequence). With 10 bases removed from V and 2 bases from J, the gap between germline ends came to 12 bases. The CDR3 sequence is 12 residues long. DNA of the CDR3: TGTGCCACCTATCAAAATCCCTACGAGCAGTACTTC. This gives the protein CATYQNPYEQYF.

V is TRBV6-5 and J is TRBJ1-2; weak D call: TRBD1 (5 bases). V was clipped by 2 bases and J by 2 bases, with 6 bases between them. Germline lookup yields CDR1 MNHEY and CDR2 SVGAGI. The CDR3 consists of 13 residues. For the CDR3, the DNA is TGTGCCAGCAGTTACGACAGAAACTATGGCTACACCTTC. Its protein is CASSYDRNYGYTF.

V and J are TRBV5-4 and TRBJ2-2; D not certain. V lost 0 bases and J lost 6, with 12 bases in between. Germline values: CDR1 SGHNT, CDR2 YYREEE (reference sequence). CDR3 length equals 15 residues. The DNA for the CDR3 is TGTGCCAGCAGCTTGGATACGATAGAGGCCGGGGAGCTGTTTTTT. It is translated as CASSLDTIEAGELFF.

This chain uses TRBV7-3 with TRBJ2-7; 8 bases fit TRBD1. The germline CDR1 and CDR2 sequences are SGHTA and FQGTGA. J gave up 2 bases and V 5 bases, and 2 bases lay outside the gene matches. This CDR3 spans 13 amino acids. This chain's CDR3 is CASSPTGAYEQYF. Written as DNA, the CDR3 is TGTGCCAGCAGCCCGACAGGGGCCTACGAGCAGTACTTC. Using reference TRBV7-3 and TRBJ2-7 for the parts outside the CDR3, the full variable domain is GAGVSQTPSNKVTEKGKYVELRCDPISGHTALYWYRQSLGQGPEFLIYFQGTGAADDSGLPNDRFFAVRPEGSVSTLKIQRTERGDSAVYLCASSPTGAYEQYFGPGTRLTVT.

Turning to this clone: One end of the junction fails to match germline, which may point to a read error. The genes are TRBV25-1 and TRBJ2-4; 10 bases align to TRBD1. Germline V lookup: CDR1 MGHDK, CDR2 SYGVNS. This CDR3 contains 17 residues. CDR3 coding DNA: TGTGCCCGCAGAGCGGGGGACAGGGGACTTGCCAAAAACATTCAGTACTTC. This encodes CARRAGDRGLAKNIQYF.

This chain joins TRBV19 and TRBJ2-3, with 9 bases identical to TRBD2. Germline lookup yields CDR1 LNHDA and CDR2 SQIVND (reference sequence). The CDR3 loop spans 16 amino acids. V gave up 7 bases and J gave up 5 bases; unmatched junction bases: 13. In nucleotides, the CDR3 is TGTGCCAGTAAGAGAGGGGGCGGGGGGGGTGGAGATACGCAGTATTTT. The encoded protein is CASKRGGGGGGDTQYF.

This clone was detected only a few times. The J gene is TRBJ2-3, the V gene TRBV12-5; TRBD2 aligns across 8 bases. The ends lost 5 bases at V and 3 bases at J; junction bases unmatched: 10. The CDR3 runs to 16 residues. Germline loops: CDR1 LGHNT, CDR2 FRNRAP. For the CDR3, the DNA is TGTGCTAGTGGTCCCACCGGGACTAGAAGAACAGATACGCAGTATTTT. This translates into CASGPTGTRRTDTQYF.

This chain links TRBV6-5 with TRBJ1-2; possible D gene TRBD1, 5 bases. The CDR3 runs 16 residues. The V and J ends lost 0 bases and 4 bases respectively, with 15 bases between them. The germline gives CDR1 MNHEY, CDR2 SVGAGI. The chain's CDR3 is CASSYSRWGGGYGYTF. The CDR3 nucleotides read TGTGCCAGCAGTTACTCGAGGTGGGGGGGAGGCTATGGCTACACCTTC.

This sequence joins TRBV7-6 and TRBJ2-1; D is undetermined. The CDR3 totals 13 residues. V lost 0 bases and J lost 9, with 9 bases in between. The germline gives CDR1 SGHVS, CDR2 FNYEAQ. CDR3 in DNA: TGTGCCAGCAGCTTAGCGTTGTCCAGTGAGCAGTTCTTC. This encodes CASSLALSSEQFF.

The chain couples TRBV7-6 to TRBJ1-3; D might be TRBD1 (6 bases). Germline V gene data show CDR1 as SGHVS and CDR2 as FNYEAQ. V was clipped by 4 bases and J by 0 bases, with 19 bases between them. The CDR3 length is 18 residues. This CDR3 is CASSSSTGPFDSGNTIYF. Here the CDR3 DNA reads TGTGCCAGCAGCTCTTCCACAGGGCCGTTCGACTCTGGAAACACCATATATTTT.

This clone was found a few times. This sequence joins TRBV5-6 and TRBJ2-3; no reliable D call. The CDR3 loop spans 15 amino acids. Germline V CDR1 and CDR2: SGHDT, YYEEEE. The V end lost 0 bases, the J end lost 4 bases, and 12 bases lay between the germline ends. The CDR3 coding sequence is TGTGCCAGCAGCTTGGAGGTCGGGTTCTCAGATACGCAGTATTTT. Protein: CASSLEVGFSDTQYF.

This rearrangement joins TRBV7-2 to TRBJ1-1; TRBD1 is a possible D gene (5 bases). The CDR3 contains 13 residues. Per germline, CDR1 SGHTA and CDR2 FQGNSA. Trimming shortened V by 6 bases and J by 0 bases, and 8 bases separated the two germline ends. CDR3 nucleotides: TGTGCCAGCAGATCAGGGCTGAACACTGAAGCTTTCTTT. Its translation: CASRSGLNTEAFF. The full variable domain, rest sourced from reference TRBV7-2 and TRBJ1-1, is GAGVSQSPSNKVTEKGKDVELRCDPISGHTALYWYRQSLGQGLEFLIYFQGNSAPDKSGLPSDRFSAERTGGSVSTLTIQRTQQEDSAVYLCASRSGLNTEAFFGQGTRLTVV.